These 10 T cell receptor beta chains originate from one sample sequenced in a study of cytomegalovirus exposure and HLA in healthy donors. PCR primers comprised 60 Vbeta and 13 Jbeta primers. Here immunoSEQ multiplex PCR was the method, and the copy in TCRdb shows in-frame clones only, minus some. The repertoire holds 150,000 to 200,000 clones, almost 85% seen once, with approximately 0.55% in the top ten. The sequenced material came from PBMCs. These receptors were obtained from a woman between 45 and 65 years old in good health and CMV-seronegative.

This clone appeared once. The chain carries TRBV9 and TRBJ2-3, with 7 bases fitting TRBD2. CDR3 length: 16 residues. The V gene's germline CDR1 is SGDLS and CDR2 YYNGEE. J was trimmed by 11 bases and V by 0 bases; bases with no gene match: 15. DNA for the CDR3: TGTGCCAGCAGCGTAGATCGGCTAAGTTCGGGGGAGGGGCAGTATTTT. Protein product: CASSVDRLSSGEGQYF.

The rearrangement uses TRBV5-8 and TRBJ2-5; tentative D call: TRBD2 (5 bases). The CDR3 is 14 residues long. V lost 0 bases to trimming and J lost 5 bases, with 11 bases between them. Germline V CDR1 and CDR2: SGHTS, YDEGEE. CDR3 protein: CASSLAWRRETQYF. The DNA of the CDR3 is TGTGCCAGCAGCTTGGCATGGCGGAGGGAGACCCAGTACTTC.

The V and J genes are TRBV28 and TRBJ2-3; a possible D gene is TRBD1 (6 bases). The germline V gene has CDR1 MDHEN and CDR2 SYDVKM. Trimming cost V 3 bases and J 4 bases, with 23 bases left between them. The CDR3 sequence is 18 residues long. The CDR3 spells CASSLRTVEQGNSDTQYF. The CDR3 DNA follows: TGTGCCAGCAGTTTGAGAACGGTCGAACAGGGAAATTCAGATACGCAGTATTTT.

The V and J genes are TRBV2 and TRBJ1-2; 7 nucleotides match TRBD1. Losses at the gene ends were 5 bases for V and 2 bases for J; bases not matched to a gene: 2. Germline assignment: CDR1 SNHLY and CDR2 FYNNEI. The CDR3 runs 13 residues. The CDR3 spells CASSLTGNYGYTF. In nucleotides, the CDR3 is TGTGCCAGCAGTTTGACAGGGAACTATGGCTACACCTTC.

CDR3 protein: CTSSRPGLAGGAWAKNIQYF. CDR3 nucleotides: TGCACCAGCAGCCGTCCGGGACTAGCGGGAGGGGCCTGGGCCAAAAACATTCAGTACTTC. The gene calls are TRBV1 and TRBJ2-4; the tabulated D call, TRBD2, remains unverified against the DNA. TRBV1 is noted as a pseudogene. This CDR3 contains 20 residues.

The table lists this clone with a few counts. The chain joins TRBV21-1 to TRBJ2-1; TRBD2, the table's D call, lacks a check against the DNA. TRBV21-1 is classified as a pseudogene. CDR3 size: 16 residues. The chain's CDR3 is CASSTRGLPPYNEQFF. The CDR3 DNA is TGTGCCAGCAGCACCAGGGGACTACCGCCCTACAATGAGCAGTTCTTC.

This rearrangement joins TRBV5-8 to TRBJ2-1; possible D gene TRBD1, 6 bases. CDR3 length equals 14 residues. The germline V gene has CDR1 SGHTS and CDR2 YDEGEE. V lost 6 bases and J lost 10, with 20 bases in between. CDR3 DNA: TGTGCCAGCATGCAGGGGCCGAGATTCAGGGAGCAGTTCTTC. Residues: CASMQGPRFREQFF.

The chain joins TRBV6-5 to TRBJ2-5; D ambiguous. V was trimmed by 0 bases and J by 3 bases, leaving 11 bases between them. The CDR3 contains 15 residues. Germline loops: CDR1 MNHEY, CDR2 SVGAGI. CDR3 protein: CASSYSLSVKETQYF. CDR3 bases: TGTGCCAGCAGTTACTCGTTGAGCGTCAAAGAGACCCAGTACTTC.

On this clone: One junction end does not reproduce the germline sequence, and a read error may be involved. This chain joins TRBV7-3 and TRBJ2-1; TRBD2 agrees at 13 bases. The CDR3 runs to 15 residues. Germline CDR1 is SGHTA and CDR2 is FQGTGA. The CDR3 DNA is TGTGCCAGCAGCGTAACTAGCGGGAGGGCCGGTGAGCAGTTCTTC. Translating it yields CASSVTSGRAGEQFF.

The genes are TRBV7-2 and TRBJ1-1; D gene unclear. CDR3 length: 14 residues. CDR1 SGHTA and CDR2 FQGNSA come from the germline V gene. With 4 bases removed from V and 3 bases from J, the gap between germline ends came to 12 bases. The CDR3 sequence: CASSYSAGYTEAFF. DNA of the CDR3: TGTGCCAGCAGCTATAGCGCTGGATACACTGAAGCTTTCTTT.